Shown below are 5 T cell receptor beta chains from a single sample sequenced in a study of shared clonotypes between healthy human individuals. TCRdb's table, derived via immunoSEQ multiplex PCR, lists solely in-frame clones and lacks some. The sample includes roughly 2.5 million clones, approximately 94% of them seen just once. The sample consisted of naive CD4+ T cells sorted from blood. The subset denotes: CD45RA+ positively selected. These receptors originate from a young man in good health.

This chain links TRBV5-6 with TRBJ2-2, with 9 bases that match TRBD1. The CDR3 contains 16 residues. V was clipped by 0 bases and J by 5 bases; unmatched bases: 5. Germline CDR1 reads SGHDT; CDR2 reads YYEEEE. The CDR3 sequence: CASSLVLQGATGELFF. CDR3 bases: TGTGCCAGCAGCTTGGTATTACAGGGGGCGACCGGGGAGCTGTTTTTT.

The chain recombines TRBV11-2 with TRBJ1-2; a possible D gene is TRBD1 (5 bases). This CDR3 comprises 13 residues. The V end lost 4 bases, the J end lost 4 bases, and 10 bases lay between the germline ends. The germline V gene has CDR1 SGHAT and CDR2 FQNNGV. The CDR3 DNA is TGTGCCAGCAGCTCCAGGGAATCCTATGGCTACACCTTC. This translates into CASSSRESYGYTF.

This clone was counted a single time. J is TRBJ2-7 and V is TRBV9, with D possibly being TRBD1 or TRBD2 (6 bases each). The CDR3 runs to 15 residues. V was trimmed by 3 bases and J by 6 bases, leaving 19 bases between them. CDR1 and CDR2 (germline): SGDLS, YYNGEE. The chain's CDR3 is CASSERASGASEQYF. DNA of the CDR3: TGTGCCAGCAGCGAACGGGCCTCGGGGGCGTCCGAGCAGTACTTC.

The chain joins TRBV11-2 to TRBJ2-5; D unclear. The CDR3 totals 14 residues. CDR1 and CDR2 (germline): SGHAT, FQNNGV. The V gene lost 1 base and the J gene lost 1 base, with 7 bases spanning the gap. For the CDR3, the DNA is TGTGCCAGCAGCTTAGGCACTATCCAAGAGACCCAGTACTTC. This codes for CASSLGTIQETQYF.

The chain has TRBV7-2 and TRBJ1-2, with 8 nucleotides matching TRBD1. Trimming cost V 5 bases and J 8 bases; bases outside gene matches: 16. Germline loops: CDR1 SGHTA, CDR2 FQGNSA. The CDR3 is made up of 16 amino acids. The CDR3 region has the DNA TGTGCCAGCAGCCAGCAGGGGGCCCTGGGGACTAAGGGCTACACCTTC. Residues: CASSQQGALGTKGYTF.